These 13 T cell receptor beta chains were sequenced from one sample in a study of shared clonotypes between healthy human individuals. TCRdb's table, derived via immunoSEQ multiplex PCR, lists solely in-frame clones and lacks some. The data show roughly 500,000 clones, roughly 77% seen once. Material for sequencing was PBMCs. Receptors originate from a woman aged 40 to 50 in good health. Some clones in this sample may be carry-over from other donors' samples.

The V call is TRBV9, the J call TRBJ2-1; D uncertain. V lost 3 bases to trimming and J lost 1 base, with 8 bases between them. CDR1 and CDR2 (germline): SGDLS, YYNGEE. The CDR3 sequence is 14 residues long. The CDR3 loop is CASSAVESYNEQFF. The DNA of the CDR3 is TGTGCCAGCAGCGCTGTGGAATCCTACAATGAGCAGTTCTTC.

The chain is built from TRBV19 and TRBJ2-3; 8 nucleotides agree with TRBD2. Germline V gene sequence: CDR1 LNHDA, CDR2 SQIVND (reference sequence). V lost 8 bases and J lost 2; bases outside the gene matches: 6. This CDR3 comprises 14 residues. The CDR3 DNA reads TGTGCCAGTTCAGCGGGAGCATTCACAGATACGCAGTATTTT. Translated: CASSAGAFTDTQYF. Complete variable domain (other parts from reference TRBV19 and TRBJ2-3): DGGITQSPKYLFRKEGQNVTLSCEQNLNHDAMYWYRQDPGQGLRLIYYSQIVNDFQKGDIAEGYSVSREKKESFPLTVTSAQKNPTAFYLCASSAGAFTDTQYFGPGTRLTVL.

This clone appeared once. Other DNA sequences from this sample encode an identical CDR3 as well. J is TRBJ2-3 and V is TRBV5-4; 14 positions agree with TRBD2. Looked up from germline, CDR1 is SGHNT and CDR2 is YYREEE (reference sequence). J was trimmed by 3 bases and V by 4 bases; bases with no gene match: 4. The CDR3 loop spans 16 amino acids. CDR3 nucleotide sequence: TGTGCCAGCAGCACAGGACTAGCGGGAGGTACAGATACGCAGTATTTT. This sequence encodes CASSTGLAGGTDTQYF.

V is TRBV29-1 and J is TRBJ2-2, with 7 bases lining up with TRBD1. The junction had 6 bases not matched to a gene; V was cut back by 4 bases and J by 7 bases. Germline V gene lookup returns CDR1 SQVTM and CDR2 ANQGSEA. This CDR3 is 13 amino acids long. This CDR3 reads CSVGMTGLGELFF. In DNA form, the CDR3 reads TGCAGCGTTGGTATGACAGGGCTCGGGGAGCTGTTTTTT.

J is TRBJ2-3 and V is TRBV20-1, with D maybe TRBD2 (5 bases). V was pared by 2 bases and J by 6 bases, with 6 bases between. Germline V CDR1 and CDR2: DFQATT, SNEGSKA (reference sequence). The CDR3 contains 11 residues. The CDR3 sequence is CSARSGDTQYF. The CDR3 region has the DNA TGCAGTGCTAGATCGGGGGATACGCAGTATTTT.

Concerning this clone: With a far larger clone one base away, a read error is the likely cause. Other DNA sequences in the sample encode the same CDR3. The V and J genes are TRBV7-3 and TRBJ2-5; D might be TRBD2 (6 bases). The DNA end is more similar to TRBJ2-7, so the J call may be wrong. Germline-derived CDR1 and CDR2 are SGHTA and FQGTGA. This CDR3 comprises 12 residues. CDR3 amino acids: CASSLTGDEQYF. The DNA of the CDR3 is TGTGCCAGCAGCCTGACGGGGGACGAGCAGTACTTC.

This clone was counted a few times. V and J are TRBV9 and TRBJ2-3, with 7 positions matching TRBD1. The V gene end was trimmed by 0 bases and the J gene end by 2 bases; junction bases not matched to a gene: 12. In germline, CDR1 is SGDLS, CDR2 YYNGEE. This CDR3 region has 18 residues. CDR3 sequence reads: CASSVDLAGTVFTDTQYF. DNA for the CDR3: TGTGCCAGCAGCGTAGACTTGGCCGGGACAGTATTCACAGATACGCAGTATTTT.

The V call is TRBV19, the J call TRBJ1-5, with TRBD1 matching 7 bases. The CDR3 consists of 14 residues. J was trimmed by 2 bases and V by 11 bases; bases with no gene match: 9. Per germline, CDR1 LNHDA and CDR2 SQIVND (reference sequence). The CDR3: CAGGPGGGNQPQHF. The CDR3 bases are TGTGCCGGAGGGCCAGGGGGTGGCAATCAGCCCCAGCATTTT.

This chain joins TRBV19 and TRBJ1-5, with TRBD1 matching 8 bases. The CDR3 runs to 16 residues. Losses at the gene ends were 5 bases for V and 4 bases for J; bases not matched to a gene: 10. Germline CDR1 LNHDA, CDR2 SQIVND (reference sequence). The CDR3 here is CASSPRKDRENQPQHF. CDR3 coding DNA: TGTGCCAGTAGTCCGAGAAAGGACAGGGAGAATCAGCCCCAGCATTTT.

The V and J genes are TRBV28 and TRBJ2-1; D is perhaps TRBD2 (5 bases). Trimming took off 7 bases at V and 0 bases at J, with 16 bases between the two ends. CDR1 and CDR2 from the germline V gene are MDHEN and SYDVKM. This CDR3 spans 16 amino acids. CDR3 in DNA: TGTGCCAGCACCTCTTCGGCAGCGGACTCCTACAATGAGCAGTTCTTC. It yields the protein CASTSSAADSYNEQFF. The whole variable domain, remainder taken from reference TRBV28 and TRBJ2-1, is DVKVTQSSRYLVKRTGEKVFLECVQDMDHENMFWYRQDPGLGLRLIYFSYDVKMKEKGDIPEGYSVSREKKERFSLILESASTNQTSMYLCASTSSAADSYNEQFFGPGTRLTVL.

This chain connects TRBV27 to TRBJ2-5, with D possibly matching TRBD2 (6 bases). Germline CDR1 is MNHEY and CDR2 is SMNVEV (reference sequence). This CDR3 is built from 15 residues. Trimming took 8 bases from V and 3 from J, leaving 19 bases between them. CDR3 in amino acids: CASPFPTRTEETQYF. Here the CDR3 DNA reads TGTGCCAGCCCCTTCCCGACTAGGACTGAAGAGACCCAGTACTTC.

This clone was found a few times. Other DNA sequences in this sample translate to the same CDR3. V gene TRBV7-9 combines with J gene TRBJ1-5; no clear D gene. This CDR3 has 12 amino acids. Germline lookup yields CDR1 SEHNR and CDR2 FQNEAQ (reference sequence). Between the trimmed V and J ends, which lost 4 bases and 4 bases, there was a span of 5 bases. CDR3 sequence: CASSSRNQPQHF. The CDR3, as DNA: TGTGCCAGCAGCTCCAGAAATCAGCCCCAGCATTTT.

This clone was counted only a few times. The chain carries TRBV10-2 and TRBJ2-7; possibly TRBD2 for D (5 bases). Trimming took off 3 bases at V and 6 bases at J, with 9 bases between the two ends. The germline V gene has CDR1 WSHSY and CDR2 SAAADI. There are 12 residues in the CDR3. As DNA, the CDR3 is TGCGCCAGCAGTGAATACCTAGCCGAGCAGTACTTC. This codes for CASSEYLAEQYF.